This T cell receptor beta chain was documented in a study of shared clonotypes between healthy human individuals. General study points: Represented diversity (both genetic and exposure-history) was limited by the small number of donors. At large depth, rarefaction still showed sorted-subset sequencing to be incomplete.

Turning to this clone: The target antigen is unknown.

All the donors were Caucasian adults who lived in Nashville, Tennessee. The CDR3 is 16 residues long. Trimming cost V 2 bases and J 0 bases, with 11 bases left between them. CDR1 is SGDLS and CDR2 is YYNGEE in the germline V gene. Splitting of each subset's genomic DNA was done evenly across several immunoSEQ plates. TCRdb's table, derived via immunoSEQ multiplex PCR, lists solely in-frame clones and lacks some. The sample records about 730,000 clones, roughly 72% being singletons. The rearrangement uses TRBV9 and TRBJ1-4; D gene ambiguous. Sequenced: memory CD4+ T cells sorted from blood. As for subset: CD45RA-negative fraction. The sequence derives from a woman aged 25-40 years in good health. CDR3 nucleotides: TGTGCCAGCAGCGTCGGATTACAGCCAACTAATGAAAAACTGTTTTTT. This gives the protein CASSVGLQPTNEKLFF.